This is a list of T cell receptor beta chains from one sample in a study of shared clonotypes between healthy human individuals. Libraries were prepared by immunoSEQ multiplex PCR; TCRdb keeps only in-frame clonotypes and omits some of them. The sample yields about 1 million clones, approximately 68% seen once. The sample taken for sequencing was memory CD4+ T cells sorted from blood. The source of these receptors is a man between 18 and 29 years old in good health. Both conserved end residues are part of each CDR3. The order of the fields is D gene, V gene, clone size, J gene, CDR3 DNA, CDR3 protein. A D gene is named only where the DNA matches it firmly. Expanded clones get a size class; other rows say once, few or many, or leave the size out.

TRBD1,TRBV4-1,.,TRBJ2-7,TGCGCCAGCAGCGCCCGACAGGGCTCCTACGAGCAGTACTTC,CASSARQGSYEQYF
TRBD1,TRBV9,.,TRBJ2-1,TGTGCCAGCAGCTCCACGCCGAGGACAGGGTTCTACAATGAGCAGTTCTTC,CASSSTPRTGFYNEQFF
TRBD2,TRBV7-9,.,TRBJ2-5,TGTGCCAGCAGCTTGATGGGACTAGCGTTAGAGACCCAGTACTTC,CASSLMGLALETQYF
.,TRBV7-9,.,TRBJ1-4,TGTGCCAGCAGCCCCGGTGGAAGCGAAAAACTGTTTTTT,CASSPGGSEKLFF
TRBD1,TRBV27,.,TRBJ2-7,TGTGCCAGCAGTTTAAGGCAACCGGGACAGGATACTTCCTCCTACGAGCAGTACTTC,CASSLRQPGQDTSSYEQYF
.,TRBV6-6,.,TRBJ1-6,TGTGCCAGCAGTTATGGCAGCTCCTATAATTCACCCCTCCACTTT,CASSYGSSYNSPLHF
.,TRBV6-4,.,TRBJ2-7,TGTGCCAGCAGTGACTCGTATGTCGCCACCTACGAGCAGTACTTC,CASSDSYVATYEQYF
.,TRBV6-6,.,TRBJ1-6,TGTGCCAGCAGTTACACCTTGCCCGTTAATTCACCCCTCCACTTT,CASSYTLPVNSPLHF
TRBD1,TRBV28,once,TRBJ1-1,TGTGCCAGCAACCGGGGGGCAGGGGGCGGTCAGAACGCTGAAGCTTTCTTT,CASNRGAGGGQNAEAFF
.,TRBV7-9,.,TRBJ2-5,TGTGCCAGCAGCCAAATTACCCCCCAAGGTCCTTTACGGGCGGAGACCCAGTACTTC,CASSQITPQGPLRAETQYF
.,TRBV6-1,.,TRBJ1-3,TGTGCCAGCGCCATGGGGAGAGGGACGGACACCATATATTTT,CASAMGRGTDTIYF
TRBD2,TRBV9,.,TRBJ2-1,TGTGCCAGCAGCGCTGACATGGGACTAGCAAATGAGCAGTTCTTC,CASSADMGLANEQFF
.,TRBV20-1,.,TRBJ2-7,TGCAGTGCTAGACCTACCTACGAGCAGTACTTC,CSARPTYEQYF
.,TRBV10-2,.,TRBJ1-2,TGCGCCAGCAGTCCGGGGTTCTCTAACTATGGCTACACCTTC,CASSPGFSNYGYTF
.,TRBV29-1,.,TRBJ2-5,TGCAGCGGTAGGTTCGGAGAGACCCAGTACTTC,CSGRFGETQYF
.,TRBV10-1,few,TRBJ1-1,TGCGCCAGCAGTGCCCCAGGGAACACTGAAGCTTTCTTT,CASSAPGNTEAFF
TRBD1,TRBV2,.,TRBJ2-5,TGTGCCAGCAGTCCCCAGGACAGGGCCGTGACCCAGTACTTC,CASSPQDRAVTQYF
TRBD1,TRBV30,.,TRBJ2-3,TGTGCCTGGAGCGAACAGGGGACAGATACGCAGTATTTT,CAWSEQGTDTQYF
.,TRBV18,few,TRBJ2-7,TGTGCCAGCTCACCGGGGGACTACGAGCAGTACTTC,CASSPGDYEQYF
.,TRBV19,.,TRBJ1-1,TGTGCCAGTAGTATGGGAGACACACTGAACACTGAAGCTTTCTTT,CASSMGDTLNTEAFF
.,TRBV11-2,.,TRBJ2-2,TGTGCCAGCAGCCTAACCGGACTAAAGAACACCGGGGAGCTGTTTTTT,CASSLTGLKNTGELFF
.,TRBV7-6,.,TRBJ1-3,TGTGCCAGCAGCCCATCACAGAGCTCTGGAAACACCATATATTTT,CASSPSQSSGNTIYF